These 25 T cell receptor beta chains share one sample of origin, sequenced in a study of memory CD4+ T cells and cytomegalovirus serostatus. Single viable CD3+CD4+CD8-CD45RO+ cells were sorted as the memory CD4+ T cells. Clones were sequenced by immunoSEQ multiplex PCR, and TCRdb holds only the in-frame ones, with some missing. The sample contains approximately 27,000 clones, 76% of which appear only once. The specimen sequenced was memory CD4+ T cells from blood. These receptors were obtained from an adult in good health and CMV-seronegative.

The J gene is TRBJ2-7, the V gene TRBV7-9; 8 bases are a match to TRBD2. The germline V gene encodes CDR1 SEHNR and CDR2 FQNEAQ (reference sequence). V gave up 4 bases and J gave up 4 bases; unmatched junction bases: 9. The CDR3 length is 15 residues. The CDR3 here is CASSSTSGGAYEQYF. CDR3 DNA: TGTGCCAGCAGCTCCACAAGCGGGGGAGCTTACGAGCAGTACTTC.

In DNA form, the CDR3 reads TGTGCCAGCAGCCGACAGGGGTCAAGGGGGGAGACCCAGTACTTC. Amino acids: CASSRQGSRGETQYF. The rearrangement joins TRBV6-5 to TRBJ2-5, with 8 bases fitting TRBD1. Losses at the gene ends were 6 bases for V and 5 bases for J; bases not matched to a gene: 11. This CDR3 comprises 15 residues. Germline-derived CDR1 and CDR2 are MNHEY and SVGAGI.

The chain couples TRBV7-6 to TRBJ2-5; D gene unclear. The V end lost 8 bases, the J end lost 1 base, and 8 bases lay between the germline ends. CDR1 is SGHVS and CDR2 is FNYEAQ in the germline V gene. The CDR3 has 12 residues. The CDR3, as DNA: TGTGCCAGCTCAACGATCCAAGAGACCCAGTACTTC. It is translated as CASSTIQETQYF.

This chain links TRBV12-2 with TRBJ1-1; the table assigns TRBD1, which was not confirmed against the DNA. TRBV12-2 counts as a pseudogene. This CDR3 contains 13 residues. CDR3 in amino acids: CASRHRGQPEAFF. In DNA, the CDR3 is TGTGCAAGTCGTCACAGGGGCCAACCTGAAGCTTTCTTT.

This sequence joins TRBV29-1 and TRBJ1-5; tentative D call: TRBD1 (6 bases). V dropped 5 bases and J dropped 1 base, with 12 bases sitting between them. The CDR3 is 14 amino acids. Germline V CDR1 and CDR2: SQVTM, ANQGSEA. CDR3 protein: CSVQGPGSNQPQHF. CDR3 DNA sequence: TGCAGCGTTCAGGGGCCAGGGAGCAATCAGCCCCAGCATTTT.

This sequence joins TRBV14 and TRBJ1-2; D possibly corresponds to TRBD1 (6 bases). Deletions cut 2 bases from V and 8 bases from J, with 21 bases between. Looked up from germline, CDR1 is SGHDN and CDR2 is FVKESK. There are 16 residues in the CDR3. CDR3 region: CASSQRSGTQSKGYTF. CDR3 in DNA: TGTGCCAGCAGCCAAAGATCCGGGACACAGTCTAAAGGCTACACCTTC.

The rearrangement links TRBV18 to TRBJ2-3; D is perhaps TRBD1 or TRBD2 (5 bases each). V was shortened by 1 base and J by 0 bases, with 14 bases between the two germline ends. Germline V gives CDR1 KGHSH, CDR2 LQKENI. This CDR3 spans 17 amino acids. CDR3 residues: CASSPLTLGVSTDTQYF. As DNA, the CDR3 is TGTGCCAGCTCACCACTTACTTTGGGGGTGAGCACAGATACGCAGTATTTT. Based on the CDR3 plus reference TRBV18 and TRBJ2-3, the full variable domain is NAGVMQNPRHLVRRRGQEARLRCSPMKGHSHVYWYRQLPEEGLKFMVYLQKENIIDESGMPKERFSAEFPKEGPSILRIQQVVRGDSAAYFCASSPLTLGVSTDTQYFGPGTRLTVL.

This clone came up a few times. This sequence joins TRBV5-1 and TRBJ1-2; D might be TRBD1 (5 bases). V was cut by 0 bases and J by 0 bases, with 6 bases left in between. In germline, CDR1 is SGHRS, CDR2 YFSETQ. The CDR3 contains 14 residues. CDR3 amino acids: CASSLGGTNYGYTF. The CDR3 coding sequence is TGCGCCAGCAGCTTGGGGGGCACTAACTATGGCTACACCTTC.

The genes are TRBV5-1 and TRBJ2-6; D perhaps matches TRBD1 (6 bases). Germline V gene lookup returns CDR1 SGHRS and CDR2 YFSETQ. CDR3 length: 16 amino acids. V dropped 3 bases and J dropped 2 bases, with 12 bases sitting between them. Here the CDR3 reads CASSSTGLTGANVLTF. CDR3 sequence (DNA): TGCGCCAGCAGCTCCACAGGGTTAACTGGGGCCAACGTCCTGACTTTC.

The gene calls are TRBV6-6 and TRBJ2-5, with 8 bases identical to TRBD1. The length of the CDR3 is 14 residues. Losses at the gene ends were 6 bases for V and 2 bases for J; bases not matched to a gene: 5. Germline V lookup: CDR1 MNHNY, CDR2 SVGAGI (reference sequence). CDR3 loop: CASSSGGSQETQYF. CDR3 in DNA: TGTGCCAGCAGCTCAGGGGGCAGTCAAGAGACCCAGTACTTC.

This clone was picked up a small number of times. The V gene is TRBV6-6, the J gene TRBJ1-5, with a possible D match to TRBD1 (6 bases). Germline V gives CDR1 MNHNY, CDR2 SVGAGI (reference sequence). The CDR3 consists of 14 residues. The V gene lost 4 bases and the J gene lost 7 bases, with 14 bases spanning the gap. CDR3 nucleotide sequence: TGTGCCAGCAGTTCACAGGGTCCGGAACAGCCCCAGCATTTT. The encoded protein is CASSSQGPEQPQHF.

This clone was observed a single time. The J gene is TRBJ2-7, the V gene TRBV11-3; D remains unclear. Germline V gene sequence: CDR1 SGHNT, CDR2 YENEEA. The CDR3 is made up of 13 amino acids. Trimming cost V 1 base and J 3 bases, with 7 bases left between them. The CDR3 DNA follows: TGTGCCAGCAGCTTAGGGGAAGACTACGAGCAGTACTTC. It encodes CASSLGEDYEQYF.

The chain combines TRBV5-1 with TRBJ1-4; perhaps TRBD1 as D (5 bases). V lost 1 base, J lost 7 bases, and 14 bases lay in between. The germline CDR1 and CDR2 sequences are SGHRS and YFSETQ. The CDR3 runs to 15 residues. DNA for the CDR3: TGCGCCAGCAGCTTGAGTCCTGGGGGAACTGAAAAACTGTTTTTT. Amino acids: CASSLSPGGTEKLFF.

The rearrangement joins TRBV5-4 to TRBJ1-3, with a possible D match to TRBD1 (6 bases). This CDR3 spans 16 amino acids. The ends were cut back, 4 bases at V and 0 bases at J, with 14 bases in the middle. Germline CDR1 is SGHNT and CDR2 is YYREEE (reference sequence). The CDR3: CASSPDQGNSGNTIYF. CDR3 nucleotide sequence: TGTGCCAGCAGCCCGGATCAGGGGAACTCTGGAAACACCATATATTTT.

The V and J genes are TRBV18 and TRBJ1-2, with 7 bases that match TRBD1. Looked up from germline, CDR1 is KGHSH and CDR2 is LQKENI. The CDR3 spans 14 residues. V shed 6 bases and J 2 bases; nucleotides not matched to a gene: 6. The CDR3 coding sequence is TGTGCCAGCTCTTCCGCGACAGGGAACTATGGCTACACCTTC. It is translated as CASSSATGNYGYTF. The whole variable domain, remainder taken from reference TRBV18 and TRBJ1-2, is NAGVMQNPRHLVRRRGQEARLRCSPMKGHSHVYWYRQLPEEGLKFMVYLQKENIIDESGMPKERFSAEFPKEGPSILRIQQVVRGDSAAYFCASSSATGNYGYTFGSGTRLTVV.

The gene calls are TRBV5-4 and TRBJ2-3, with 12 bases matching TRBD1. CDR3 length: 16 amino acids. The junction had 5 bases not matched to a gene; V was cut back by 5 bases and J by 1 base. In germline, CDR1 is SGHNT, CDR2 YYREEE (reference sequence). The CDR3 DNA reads TGTGCCAGCAGGGGCCGGGACAGGGGGCGCACAGATACGCAGTATTTT. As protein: CASRGRDRGRTDTQYF.

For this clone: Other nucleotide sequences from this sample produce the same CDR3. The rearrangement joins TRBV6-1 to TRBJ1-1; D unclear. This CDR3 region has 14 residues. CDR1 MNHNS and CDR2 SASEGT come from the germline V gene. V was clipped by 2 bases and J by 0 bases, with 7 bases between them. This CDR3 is CASSEKGMNTEAFF. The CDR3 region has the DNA TGTGCCAGCAGTGAAAAGGGAATGAACACTGAAGCTTTCTTT.

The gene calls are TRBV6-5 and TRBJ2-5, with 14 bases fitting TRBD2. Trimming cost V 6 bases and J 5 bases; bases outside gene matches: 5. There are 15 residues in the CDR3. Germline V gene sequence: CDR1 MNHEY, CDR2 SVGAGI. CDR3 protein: CASRTSGGALETQYF. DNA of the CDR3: TGTGCCAGCAGGACTAGCGGGGGGGCCCTGGAGACCCAGTACTTC.

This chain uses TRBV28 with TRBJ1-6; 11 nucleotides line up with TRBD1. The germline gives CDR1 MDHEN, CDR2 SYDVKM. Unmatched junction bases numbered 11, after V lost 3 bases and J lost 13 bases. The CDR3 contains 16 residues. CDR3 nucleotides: TGTGCCAGCAGTTTTATTACCGGACAGGGGGCTAGGCCCCTCCACTTT. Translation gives CASSFITGQGARPLHF.

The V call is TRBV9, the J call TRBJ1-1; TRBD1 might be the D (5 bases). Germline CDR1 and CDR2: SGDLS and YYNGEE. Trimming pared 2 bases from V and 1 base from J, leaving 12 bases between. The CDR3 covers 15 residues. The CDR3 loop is CASSVYDQGNTEAFF. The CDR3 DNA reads TGTGCCAGCAGCGTCTACGATCAGGGGAACACTGAAGCTTTCTTT.

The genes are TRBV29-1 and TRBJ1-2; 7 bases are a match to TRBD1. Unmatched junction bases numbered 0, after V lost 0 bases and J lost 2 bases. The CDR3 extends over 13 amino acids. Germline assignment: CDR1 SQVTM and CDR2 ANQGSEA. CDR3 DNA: TGCAGCGTTGAAGACAGGGGGAACTATGGCTACACCTTC. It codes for CSVEDRGNYGYTF.

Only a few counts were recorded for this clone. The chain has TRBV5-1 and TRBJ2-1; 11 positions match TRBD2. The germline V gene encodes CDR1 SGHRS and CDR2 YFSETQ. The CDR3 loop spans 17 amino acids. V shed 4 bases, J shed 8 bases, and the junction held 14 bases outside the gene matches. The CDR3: CASSPTRASGGNDEQFF. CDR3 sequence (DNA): TGCGCCAGCAGCCCCACCAGGGCTAGCGGGGGGAATGATGAGCAGTTCTTC.

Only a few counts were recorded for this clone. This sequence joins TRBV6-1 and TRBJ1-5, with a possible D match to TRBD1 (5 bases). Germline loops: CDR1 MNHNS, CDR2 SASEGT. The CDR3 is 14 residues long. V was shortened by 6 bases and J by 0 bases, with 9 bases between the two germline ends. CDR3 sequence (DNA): TGTGCCAGCAGGTCGACAGTTAGCAATCAGCCCCAGCATTTT. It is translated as CASRSTVSNQPQHF.

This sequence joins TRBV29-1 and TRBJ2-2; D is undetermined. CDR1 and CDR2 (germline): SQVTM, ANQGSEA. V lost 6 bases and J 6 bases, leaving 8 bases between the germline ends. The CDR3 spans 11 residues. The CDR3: CSVPWAGELFF. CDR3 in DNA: TGCAGCGTCCCCTGGGCCGGGGAGCTGTTTTTT.

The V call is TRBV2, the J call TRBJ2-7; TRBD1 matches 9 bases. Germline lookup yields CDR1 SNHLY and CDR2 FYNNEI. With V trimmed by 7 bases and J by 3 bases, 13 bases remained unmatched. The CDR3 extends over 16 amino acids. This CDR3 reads CASNPTSGTGNYEQYF. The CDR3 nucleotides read TGTGCCAGCAACCCAACCTCCGGGACAGGGAACTACGAGCAGTACTTC. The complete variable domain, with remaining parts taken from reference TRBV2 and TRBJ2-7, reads EPEVTQTPSHQVTQMGQEVILRCVPISNHLYFYWYRQILGQKVEFLVSFYNNEISEKSEIFDDQFSVERPDGSNFTLKIRSTKLEDSAMYFCASNPTSGTGNYEQYFGPGTRLTVT.